The T cell receptor beta chain described here comes from a study of patients and donors after allogeneic stem cell transplantation. From the RT-PCR reads, TCRdb called clonotypes with MiXCR, one entry per CDR3 protein. The table includes about 150,000 distinct CDR3 sequences, about 40% detected once. In this sample, this clonotype turned up a few times. Germline loops: CDR1 ENHRY, CDR2 SYGVKD. Trimming removed 3 bases from V and 4 bases from J, with 16 bases in between. The CDR3 is 16 residues long. The sample consisted of blood, either unsorted or a sorted T cell fraction (not recorded which). The source of this sequence is a human donor who was either an allogeneic HSCT recipient or a stem cell or donor lymphocyte infusion donor (not recorded which). It is not recorded whose cells these are; they may come from a transplant donor. This chain connects TRBV10-3 to TRBJ1-3; TRBD1 might be the D (5 bases). The CDR3 nucleotides read TGTGCCATCAGTGATAGGGTCAGGGTCTCCGGAAACACCATATATTTT. Translated, it gives CAISDRVRVSGNTIYF.